This T cell receptor (beta chain) was obtained from a study of blood T cell repertoires in COVID-19. Study information: Whether acute or convalescent, the COVID-19 samples came from the United States, Italy and Spain. Sources were T cells, B-cell-depleted T cells, or PBMCs; the material itself was cDNA or gDNA.

In the original analysis: Nucleated cell counts were estimated from reference gene primer amplification. Data came from immunoSEQ multiplex PCR; TCRdb stores just in-frame clones and leaves some out. D and trimming come from the DNA, and the V and J calls and clone size come from that table. The sample lists some 380,000 clones, over 75% occurring once. The CDR3 loop spans 16 amino acids. The junction had 8 bases not matched to a gene; V was cut back by 4 bases and J by 4 bases. From germline, CDR1 is SGHRS and CDR2 YFSETQ. Each recovered donor of Cohort 3 presented with two negative PCRs, clearance, or symptom resolution.

Sample: PBMCs or T cells enriched from blood (not recorded which). The V gene is TRBV5-1, the J gene TRBJ1-6; 7 nucleotides match TRBD1. This clonotype was sampled from a man aged 25-45 years who had recovered from COVID-19. The DNA of the CDR3 is TGCGCCAGCAGCCCCGATCCGGGACAGTATAATTCACCCCTCCACTTT. As protein: CASSPDPGQYNSPLHF.